A single T cell receptor beta chain is shown here with its context. These data are taken from a study of T cell changes during pregnancy in multiple sclerosis. Clones were read by immunoSEQ multiplex PCR, and TCRdb kept only the in-frame ones, dropping some. The sample has 30,000 to 50,000 clones; approximately 90% are singletons. Germline V CDR1 and CDR2: SGHRS, YFSETQ. This CDR3 comprises 15 residues. Trimming cost V 5 bases and J 1 base; bases outside gene matches: 3. This receptor was identified in a female donor in good health, enrolled as a control in a pregnancy study. This rearrangement joins TRBV5-1 to TRBJ2-5; 12 bases map to TRBD2. Material: CD4+ T cells from peripheral blood mononuclear cells, obtained in the third trimester of pregnancy. The CDR3 sequence: CASRELAGGQETQYF. In nucleotides, the CDR3 is TGCGCCAGCAGGGAACTAGCGGGGGGCCAAGAGACCCAGTACTTC.